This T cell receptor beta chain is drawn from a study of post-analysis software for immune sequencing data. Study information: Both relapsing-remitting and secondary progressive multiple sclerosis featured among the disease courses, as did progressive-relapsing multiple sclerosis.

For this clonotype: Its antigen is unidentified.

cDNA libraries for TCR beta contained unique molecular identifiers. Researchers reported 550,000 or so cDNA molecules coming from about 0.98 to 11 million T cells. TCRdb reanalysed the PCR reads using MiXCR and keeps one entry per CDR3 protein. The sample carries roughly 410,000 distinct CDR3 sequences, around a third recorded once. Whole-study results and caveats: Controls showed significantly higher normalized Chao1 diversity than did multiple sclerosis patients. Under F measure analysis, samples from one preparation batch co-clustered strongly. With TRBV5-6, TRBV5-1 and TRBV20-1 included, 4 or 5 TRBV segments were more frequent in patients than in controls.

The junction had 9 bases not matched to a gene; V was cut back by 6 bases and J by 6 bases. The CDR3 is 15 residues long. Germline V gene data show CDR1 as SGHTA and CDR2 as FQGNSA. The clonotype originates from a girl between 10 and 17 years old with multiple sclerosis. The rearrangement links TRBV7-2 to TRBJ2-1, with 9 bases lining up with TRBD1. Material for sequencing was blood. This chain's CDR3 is CASRSRRTGANEQFF. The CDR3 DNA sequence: TGTGCCAGCAGATCTCGTAGGACAGGGGCCAATGAGCAGTTCTTC.